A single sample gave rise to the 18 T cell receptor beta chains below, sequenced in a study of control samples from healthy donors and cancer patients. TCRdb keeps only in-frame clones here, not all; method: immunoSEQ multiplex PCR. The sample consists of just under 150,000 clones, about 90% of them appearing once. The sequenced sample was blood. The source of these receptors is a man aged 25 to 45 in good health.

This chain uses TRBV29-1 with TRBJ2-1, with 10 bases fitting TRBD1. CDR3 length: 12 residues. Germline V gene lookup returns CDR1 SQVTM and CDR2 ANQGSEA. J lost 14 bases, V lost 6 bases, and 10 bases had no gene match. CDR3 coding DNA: TGCAGCGTCTCCGGACAGGGGGAAGGGGAGTTCTTC. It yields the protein CSVSGQGEGEFF.

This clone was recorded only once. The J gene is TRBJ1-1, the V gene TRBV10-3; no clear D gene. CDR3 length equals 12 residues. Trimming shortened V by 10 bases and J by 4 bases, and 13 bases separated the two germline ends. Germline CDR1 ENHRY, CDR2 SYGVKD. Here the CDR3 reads CATASSGTEAFF. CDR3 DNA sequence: TGTGCCACCGCCTCCTCTGGCACTGAAGCTTTCTTT.

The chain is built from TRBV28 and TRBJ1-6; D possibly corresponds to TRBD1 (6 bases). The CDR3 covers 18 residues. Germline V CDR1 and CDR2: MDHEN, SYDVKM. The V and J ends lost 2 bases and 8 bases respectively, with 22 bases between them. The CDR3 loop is CASSLVTWAGRGDSPLHF. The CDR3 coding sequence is TGTGCCAGCAGTTTAGTAACGTGGGCCGGCAGGGGTGATTCACCCCTCCACTTT.

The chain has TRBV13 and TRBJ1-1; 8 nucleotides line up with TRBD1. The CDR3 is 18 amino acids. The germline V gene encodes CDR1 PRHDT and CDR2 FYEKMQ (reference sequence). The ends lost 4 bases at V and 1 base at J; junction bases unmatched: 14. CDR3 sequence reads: CASSSGGLAGGANTEAFF. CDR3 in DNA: TGTGCCAGCAGCTCTGGGGGCCTAGCAGGGGGCGCGAACACTGAAGCTTTCTTT.

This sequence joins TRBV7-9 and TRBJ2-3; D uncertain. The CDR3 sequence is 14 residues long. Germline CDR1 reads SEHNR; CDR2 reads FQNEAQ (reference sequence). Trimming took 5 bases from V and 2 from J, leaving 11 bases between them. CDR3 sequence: CASSPRTNTDTQYF. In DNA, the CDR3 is TGTGCCAGCAGCCCCCGGACGAACACAGATACGCAGTATTTT. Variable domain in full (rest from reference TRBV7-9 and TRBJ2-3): DTGVSQNPRHKITKRGQNVTFRCDPISEHNRLYWYRQTLGQGPEFLTYFQNEAQLEKSRLLSDRFSAERPKGSFSTLEIQRTEQGDSAMYLCASSPRTNTDTQYFGPGTRLTVL.

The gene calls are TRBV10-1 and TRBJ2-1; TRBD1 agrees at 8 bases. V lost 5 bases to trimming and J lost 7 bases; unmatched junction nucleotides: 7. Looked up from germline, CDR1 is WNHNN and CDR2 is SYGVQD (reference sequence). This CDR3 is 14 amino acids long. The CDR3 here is CASSPPTGANEQFF. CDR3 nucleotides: TGCGCCAGCAGTCCACCGACAGGGGCGAATGAGCAGTTCTTC.

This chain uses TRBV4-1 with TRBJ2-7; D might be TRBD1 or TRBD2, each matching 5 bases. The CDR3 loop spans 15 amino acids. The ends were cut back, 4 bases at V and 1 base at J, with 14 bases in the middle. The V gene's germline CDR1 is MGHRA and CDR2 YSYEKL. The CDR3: CASSLVGERSYEQYF. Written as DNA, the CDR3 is TGCGCCAGCAGCCTCGTGGGGGAAAGGTCCTACGAGCAGTACTTC.

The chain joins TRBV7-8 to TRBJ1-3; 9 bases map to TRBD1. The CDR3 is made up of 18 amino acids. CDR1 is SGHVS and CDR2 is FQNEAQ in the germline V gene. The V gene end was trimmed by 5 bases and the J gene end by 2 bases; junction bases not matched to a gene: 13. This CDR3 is CASSPRGQGTLAGNTIYF. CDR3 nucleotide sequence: TGTGCCAGCAGCCCCAGGGGACAGGGTACTTTAGCTGGAAACACCATATATTTT.

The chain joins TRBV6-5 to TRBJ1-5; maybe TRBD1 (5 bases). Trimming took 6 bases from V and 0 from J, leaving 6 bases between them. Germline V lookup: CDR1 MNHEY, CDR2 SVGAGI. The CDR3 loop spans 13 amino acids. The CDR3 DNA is TGTGCCAGCAGCACAGGTAGCAATCAGCCCCAGCATTTT. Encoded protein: CASSTGSNQPQHF.

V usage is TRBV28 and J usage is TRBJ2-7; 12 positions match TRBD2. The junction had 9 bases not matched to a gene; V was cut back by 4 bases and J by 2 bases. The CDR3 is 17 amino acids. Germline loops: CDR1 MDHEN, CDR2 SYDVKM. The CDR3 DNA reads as TGTGCCAGCAGTTCAACCAAACTAGCGGGGGGTGCCTACGAGCAGTACTTC. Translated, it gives CASSSTKLAGGAYEQYF.

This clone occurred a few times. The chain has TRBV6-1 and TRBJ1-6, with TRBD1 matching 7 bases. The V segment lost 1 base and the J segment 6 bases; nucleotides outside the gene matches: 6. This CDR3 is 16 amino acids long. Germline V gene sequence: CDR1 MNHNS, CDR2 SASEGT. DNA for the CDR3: TGTGCCAGCAGTGAAGGTTGGGACAGAATTAATTCACCCCTCCACTTT. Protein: CASSEGWDRINSPLHF.

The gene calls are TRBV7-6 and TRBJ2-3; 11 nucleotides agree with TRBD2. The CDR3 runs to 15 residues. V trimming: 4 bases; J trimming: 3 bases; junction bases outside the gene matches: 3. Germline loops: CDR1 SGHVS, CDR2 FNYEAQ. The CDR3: CASSSSGGLTDTQYF. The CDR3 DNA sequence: TGTGCCAGCAGCTCTAGCGGGGGGCTAACAGATACGCAGTATTTT.

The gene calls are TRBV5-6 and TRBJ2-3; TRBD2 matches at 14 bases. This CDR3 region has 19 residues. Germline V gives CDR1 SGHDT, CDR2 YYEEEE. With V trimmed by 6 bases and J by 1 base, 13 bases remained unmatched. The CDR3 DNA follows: TGTGCCAGCACCTGGGGGACTAGCGGGGGTACCCTCGGCACAGATACGCAGTATTTT. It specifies CASTWGTSGGTLGTDTQYF.

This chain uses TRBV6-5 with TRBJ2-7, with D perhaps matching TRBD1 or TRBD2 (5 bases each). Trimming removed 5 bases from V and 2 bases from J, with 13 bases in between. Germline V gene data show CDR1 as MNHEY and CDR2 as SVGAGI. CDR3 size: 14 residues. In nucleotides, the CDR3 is TGTGCCAGCAGTACGAGGGGTCGTCCCTACGAGCAGTACTTC. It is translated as CASSTRGRPYEQYF.

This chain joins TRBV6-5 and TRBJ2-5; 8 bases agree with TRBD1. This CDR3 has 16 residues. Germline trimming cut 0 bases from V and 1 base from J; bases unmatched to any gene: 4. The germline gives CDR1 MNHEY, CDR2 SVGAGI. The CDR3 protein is CASSYSRDRRQETQYF. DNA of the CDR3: TGTGCCAGCAGTTACTCCCGGGACAGGCGCCAAGAGACCCAGTACTTC.

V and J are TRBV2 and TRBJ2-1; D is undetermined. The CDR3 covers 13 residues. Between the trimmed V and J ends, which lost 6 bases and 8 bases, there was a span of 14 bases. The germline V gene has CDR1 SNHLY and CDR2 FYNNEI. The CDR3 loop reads CASRDRNGDEQFF. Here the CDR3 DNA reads TGTGCCAGCAGGGACCGAAACGGCGATGAGCAGTTCTTC.

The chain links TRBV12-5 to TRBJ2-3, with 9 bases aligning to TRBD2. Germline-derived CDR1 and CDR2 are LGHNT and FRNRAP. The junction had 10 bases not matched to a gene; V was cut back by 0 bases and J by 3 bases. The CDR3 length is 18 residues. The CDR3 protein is CASGLVVSPAGGTDTQYF. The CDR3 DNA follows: TGTGCTAGTGGTTTGGTAGTCTCTCCAGCGGGGGGTACAGATACGCAGTATTTT.

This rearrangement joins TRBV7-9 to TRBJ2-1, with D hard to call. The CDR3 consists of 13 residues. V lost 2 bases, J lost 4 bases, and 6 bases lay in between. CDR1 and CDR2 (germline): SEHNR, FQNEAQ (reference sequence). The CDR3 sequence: CASSLRDYNEQFF. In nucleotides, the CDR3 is TGTGCCAGCAGCTTAAGAGATTACAATGAGCAGTTCTTC. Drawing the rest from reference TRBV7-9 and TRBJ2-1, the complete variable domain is DTGVSQNPRHKITKRGQNVTFRCDPISEHNRLYWYRQTLGQGPEFLTYFQNEAQLEKSRLLSDRFSAERPKGSFSTLEIQRTEQGDSAMYLCASSLRDYNEQFFGPGTRLTVL.